This T cell receptor (beta chain) was sequenced in a study of CD8+CD57+ T cells in acquired aplastic anemia. Study overall: Sorted cells (CD4+ and CD8+) yielded DNA amounts that averaged about 3.4 ug. For CD4+ cells, healthy donors had an average of around 9.9 million reads.

Germline lookup yields CDR1 LGHDT and CDR2 YNNKEL (reference sequence). The CDR3 is made up of 16 amino acids. V dropped 4 bases and J dropped 1; count of bases not matched to a gene: 5. For CDR3 and TCR beta VDJ profiling, genomic DNA was the template used. MiXCR, run by TCRdb on the reads, gives a single entry per CDR3 protein. The sample lists some 210,000 distinct CDR3 sequences, about 59% occurring once. This clonotype occurred a few times. The sequenced sample consisted of sorted CD4+, CD8+, or CD8+CD57+ T cells (not recorded which) from PBMCs. This receptor was obtained from a human donor in good health. The chain combines TRBV3-1 with TRBJ1-4; 8 bases agree with TRBD1. For the CDR3, the DNA is TGTGCCAGCAGCCCCACAGACAGGGGAACTAATGAAAAACTGTTTTTT. Protein sequence: CASSPTDRGTNEKLFF.